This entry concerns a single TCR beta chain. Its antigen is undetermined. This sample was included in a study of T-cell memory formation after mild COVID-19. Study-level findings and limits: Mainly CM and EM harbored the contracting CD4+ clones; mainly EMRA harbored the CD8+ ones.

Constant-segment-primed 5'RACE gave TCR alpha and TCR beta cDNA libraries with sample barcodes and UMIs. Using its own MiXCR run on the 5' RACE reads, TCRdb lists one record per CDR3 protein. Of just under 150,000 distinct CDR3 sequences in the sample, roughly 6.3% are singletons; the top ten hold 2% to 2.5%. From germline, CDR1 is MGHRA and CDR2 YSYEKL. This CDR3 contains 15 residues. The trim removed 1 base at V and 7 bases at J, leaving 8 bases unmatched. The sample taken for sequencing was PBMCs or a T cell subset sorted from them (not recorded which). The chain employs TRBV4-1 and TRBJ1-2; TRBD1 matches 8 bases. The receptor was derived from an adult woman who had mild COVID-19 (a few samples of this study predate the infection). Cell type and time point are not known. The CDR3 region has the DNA TGCGCCAGCAGCCAAGTAGCCAGGGGGCCGGGTGGCTACACCTTC. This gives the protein CASSQVARGPGGYTF.